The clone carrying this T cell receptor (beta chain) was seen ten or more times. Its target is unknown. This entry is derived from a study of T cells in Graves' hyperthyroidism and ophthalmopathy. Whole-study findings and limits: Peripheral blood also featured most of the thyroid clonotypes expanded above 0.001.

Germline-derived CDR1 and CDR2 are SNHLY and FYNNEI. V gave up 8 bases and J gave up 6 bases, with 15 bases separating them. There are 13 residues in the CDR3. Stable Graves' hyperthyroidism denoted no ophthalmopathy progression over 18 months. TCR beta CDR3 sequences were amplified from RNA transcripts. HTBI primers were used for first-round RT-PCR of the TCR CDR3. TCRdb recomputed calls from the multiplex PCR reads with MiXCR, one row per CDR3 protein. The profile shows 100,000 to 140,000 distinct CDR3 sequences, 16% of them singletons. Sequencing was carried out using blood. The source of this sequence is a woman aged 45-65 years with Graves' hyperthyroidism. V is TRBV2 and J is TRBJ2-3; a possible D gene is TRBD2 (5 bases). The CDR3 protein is CASRRTSSDTQYF. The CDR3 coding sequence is TGTGCCAGCCGGCGAACTAGTTCCGATACGCAGTATTTT. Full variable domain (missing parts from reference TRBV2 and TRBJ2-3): EPEVTQTPSHQVTQMGQEVILRCVPISNHLYFYWYRQILGQKVEFLVSFYNNEISEKSEIFDDQFSVERPDGSNFTLKIRSTKLEDSAMYFCASRRTSSDTQYFGPGTRLTVL.